This T cell receptor (beta chain) was observed in a study of monozygotic twins with inflammatory bowel disease. PCR of TCRalpha and TCRbeta cDNA was nested, with two rounds of about 16 and 10 cycles. TCRdb reprocessed the 5' RACE reads, with one entry per CDR3 protein and no DNA. The sample data list some 440,000 distinct CDR3 sequences. Details on this clonotype: Its target is not known.

There are 14 residues in the CDR3. Germline CDR1 SGHRS, CDR2 YFSETQ. Whole-study results and caveats: No difference in repertoire similarity was seen between concordant and discordant twins, possibly because power was limited. Immunosuppressive treatment differences may have increased patient repertoire variability.

The sequenced material came from blood. This clonotype was obtained from a human donor with ulcerative colitis or Crohn's disease, or a healthy co-twin of an affected twin (not recorded which). The rearrangement links TRBV5-1 to TRBJ1-1. The CDR3 spells CASSKLQGETEAFF.